This is a list of T cell receptor beta chains from one sample in a study of T cell responses to AZD1222 COVID-19 vaccine. Sequencing used immunoSEQ multiplex PCR; TCRdb keeps in-frame clones, though not all of them. The sample contains about 110,000 clones, 80% to 95% of which appear only once. The specimen was peripheral blood, collected 28 days after the second AZD1222 dose. The receptors originated from an adult who received the AZD1222 COVID-19 vaccine. Each CDR3 is given with its conserved first and last residue. D genes are given only for firm matches. Size is stated for part of the rows, as once, few or many counts, or as a class when the clone is expanded.

d_call	v_call	clone_size	j_call	cdr3_aa	cdr3_nt
NA	TRBV9	NA	TRBJ2-5	CASSVDQETQYF	TGTGCCAGCAGCGTAGACCAAGAGACCCAGTACTTC
NA	TRBV5-1	NA	TRBJ2-7	CASRSSYEQYF	TGCGCCAGCCGAAGCTCCTACGAGCAGTACTTC
TRBD1	TRBV27	NA	TRBJ1-1	CASSWSGQGNEAFF	TGTGCCAGCAGTTGGTCGGGACAGGGGAATGAAGCTTTCTTT
TRBD1	TRBV12-3/TRBV12-4	NA	TRBJ1-2	CASSLQDRSYTF	TGTGCCAGCAGTTTGCAGGACAGGAGCTACACCTTC
NA	TRBV6-5	NA	TRBJ1-2	CASSYSGEITIRGYTF	TGTGCCAGCAGTTACTCCGGGGAGATCACCATCCGGGGCTACACCTTC
TRBD1	TRBV19	NA	TRBJ2-2	CATKTDRRNTGELFF	TGTGCCACCAAAACGGACAGGAGGAACACCGGGGAGCTGTTTTTT
NA	TRBV15	NA	TRBJ1-2	CATSPARGAGYGYTF	TGTGCCACCAGCCCAGCGCGGGGGGCGGGCTATGGCTACACCTTC
NA	TRBV12-3/TRBV12-4	NA	TRBJ1-1	CASSLGGQAFF	TGTGCCAGCAGTTTGGGGGGACAAGCTTTCTTT
NA	TRBV27	NA	TRBJ1-2	CASRSGTSIYGYTF	TGTGCCAGCAGGTCGGGGACATCGATCTATGGCTACACCTTC
NA	TRBV27	few	TRBJ1-5	CASSVGSGSNQPQHF	TGTGCCAGCAGCGTAGGGAGCGGCAGCAATCAGCCCCAGCATTTT
NA	TRBV4-1	NA	TRBJ1-6	CASSQAPARGTGSPLHF	TGCGCCAGCAGCCAAGCCCCCGCCCGGGGGACGGGGTCACCCCTCCACTTT
NA	TRBV4-3	once	TRBJ2-7	CASSQGDKRSEQYF	TGCGCCAGCAGCCAGGGGGACAAACGGAGCGAGCAGTACTTC
TRBD1	TRBV7-2	NA	TRBJ1-6	CASSPPLRQGSPLHF	TGTGCCAGCAGCCCCCCCTTACGACAGGGTTCACCCCTCCACTTT
NA	TRBV9	NA	TRBJ2-7	CASSDRVFPYEQYF	TGTGCCAGCAGCGACAGGGTGTTCCCATACGAGCAGTACTTC
TRBD2	TRBV27	NA	TRBJ2-2	CASSFLAGGLSGELFF	TGTGCCAGCAGTTTCCTAGCGGGGGGGCTATCCGGGGAGCTGTTTTTT
NA	TRBV9	NA	TRBJ2-1	CASSGYNRNEQFF	TGTGCCAGCAGCGGTTACAACCGCAATGAGCAGTTCTTC
NA	TRBV12-3/TRBV12-4	NA	TRBJ1-1	CASSFAGKSEAFF	TGTGCCAGCAGTTTTGCCGGGAAATCTGAAGCTTTCTTT
NA	TRBV11-2	NA	TRBJ2-7	CASSLVRGSGEQYF	TGTGCCAGCAGCTTAGTCCGGGGCTCTGGCGAGCAGTACTTC
NA	TRBV6-2/TRBV6-3	once	TRBJ1-5	CASSYDGGIDQPQHF	TGTGCCAGCAGTTACGACGGTGGGATCGATCAGCCCCAGCATTTT
NA	TRBV11-2	NA	TRBJ1-1	CASSLGQTGNTEAFF	TGTGCCAGCAGCTTAGGCCAGACGGGGAACACTGAAGCTTTCTTT
NA	TRBV15	NA	TRBJ1-4	CATSSSLGVTNEKLFF	TGTGCCACCAGCAGTAGTTTGGGAGTAACTAATGAAAAACTGTTTTTT
NA	TRBV5-5	NA	TRBJ2-1	CASSLGANEQFF	TGTGCCAGCAGCTTGGGGGCCAATGAGCAGTTCTTC
NA	TRBV7-3	NA	TRBJ2-1	CASSFDGSYNEQFF	TGTGCCAGCAGCTTTGATGGCTCCTACAATGAGCAGTTCTTC
NA	TRBV11-3	NA	TRBJ1-2	CASSLNWDGREKKPNYGYTF	TGTGCCAGCAGCTTAAATTGGGATGGCAGGGAGAAGAAACCTAACTATGGCTACACCTTC
TRBD1	TRBV14	NA	TRBJ2-1	CASSQIWTGVSNEQFF	TGTGCCAGCAGCCAAATTTGGACAGGGGTGAGCAATGAGCAGTTCTTC
TRBD1	TRBV28	once	TRBJ2-7	CASSLFGQGDSYEQYF	TGTGCCAGCAGTTTATTCGGACAGGGGGACTCCTACGAGCAGTACTTC
NA	TRBV9	once	TRBJ2-1	CASSAEVATLYNEQFF	TGTGCCAGCAGCGCGGAGGTAGCGACCCTGTACAATGAGCAGTTCTTC
NA	TRBV19	NA	TRBJ1-5	CASWVDAYSNQPQHF	TGTGCCAGTTGGGTCGACGCGTATAGCAATCAGCCCCAGCATTTT
NA	TRBV5-1	NA	TRBJ2-7	CASSPRGQARSYEQYF	TGCGCCAGCAGCCCTCGGGGCCAGGCGCGCTCCTACGAGCAGTACTTC